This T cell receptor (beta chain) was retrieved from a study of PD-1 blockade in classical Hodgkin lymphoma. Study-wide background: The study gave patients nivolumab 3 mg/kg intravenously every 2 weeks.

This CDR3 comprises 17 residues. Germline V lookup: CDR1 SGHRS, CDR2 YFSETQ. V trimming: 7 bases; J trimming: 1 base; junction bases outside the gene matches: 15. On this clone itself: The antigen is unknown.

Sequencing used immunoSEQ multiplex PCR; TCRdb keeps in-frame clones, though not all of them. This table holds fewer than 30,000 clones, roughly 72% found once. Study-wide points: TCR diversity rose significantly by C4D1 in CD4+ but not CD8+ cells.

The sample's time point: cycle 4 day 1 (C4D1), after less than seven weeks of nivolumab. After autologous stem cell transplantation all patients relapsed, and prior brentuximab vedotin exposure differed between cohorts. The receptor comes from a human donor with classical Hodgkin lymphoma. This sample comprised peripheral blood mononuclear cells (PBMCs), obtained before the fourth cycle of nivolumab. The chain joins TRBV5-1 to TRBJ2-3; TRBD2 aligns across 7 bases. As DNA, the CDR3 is TGCGCCAGCTCATACCGCGGTCCTAGCGGAGGCACAGATACGCAGTATTTT. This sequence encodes CASSYRGPSGGTDTQYF.